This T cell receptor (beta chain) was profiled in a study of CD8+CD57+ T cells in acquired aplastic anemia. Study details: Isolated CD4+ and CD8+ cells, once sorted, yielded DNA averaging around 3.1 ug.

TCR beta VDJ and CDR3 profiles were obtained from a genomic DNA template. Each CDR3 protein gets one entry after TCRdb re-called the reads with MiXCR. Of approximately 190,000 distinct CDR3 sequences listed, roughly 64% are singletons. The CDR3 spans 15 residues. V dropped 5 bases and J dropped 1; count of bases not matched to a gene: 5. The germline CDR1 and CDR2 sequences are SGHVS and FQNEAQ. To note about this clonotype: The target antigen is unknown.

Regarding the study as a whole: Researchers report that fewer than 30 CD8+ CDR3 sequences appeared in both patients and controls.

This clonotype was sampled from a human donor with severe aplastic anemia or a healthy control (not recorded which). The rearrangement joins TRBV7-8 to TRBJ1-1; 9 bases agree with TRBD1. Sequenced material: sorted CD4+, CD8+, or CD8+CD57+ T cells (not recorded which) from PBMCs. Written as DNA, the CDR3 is TGTGCCAGCAGCAGCCTACAGGGGGCGAACACTGAAGCTTTCTTT. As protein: CASSSLQGANTEAFF.